Listed below are T cell receptor beta chains from one sample, sequenced in a study of kidney transplant recipient with SARS-CoV-2 infection. TCRdb passed the reads through MiXCR, listing each CDR3 protein once. The repertoire holds 200,000 to 300,000 distinct CDR3 sequences, with 29% as singletons. The source material was a blood sample, sampled at baseline and on day 111 from a kidney transplant recipient. These receptor sequences come from a male patient between 25 and 40 years old who had COVID-19 and was a kidney transplant recipient. Part of the T cells may come from the graft donor. CDR3s include the opening cysteine and the closing phenylalanine or tryptophan. Fields, in order: CDR3 protein, V gene, J gene.

CGTAPRITQSRANVLTF	TRBV8-2	TRBJ2-6
CSATPTSGIQETQYF	TRBV20-1	TRBJ2-5
CSVRDRYEQYF	TRBV29-1	TRBJ2-7
CASSPGGAGRSSYNEQFF	TRBV12-3/TRBV12-4	TRBJ2-1
CASSICVPISGLTGELFF	TRBV3-1	TRBJ2-2
CASSTGRDGYTF	TRBV6-5	TRBJ1-2
CASSPSTGLAGSETQYF	TRBV9	TRBJ2-5
CASSIRIRSRRTYGYTF	TRBV10-1	TRBJ1-2
CASSLSGSYNEQSF	TRBV18	TRBJ2-1
CASSTRHHEGKTYGYTF	TRBV7-1	TRBJ1-2
CASSVCQRSRKTYGYTF	TRBV6-8	TRBJ1-2
CASSLGLYNEQLF	TRBV5-1	TRBJ2-1
CASSPGLGRRKTYGYTF	TRBV4-3	TRBJ1-2
CASSQGPRHGELFF	TRBV28	TRBJ2-2
CASQSGGGSPLHF	TRBV6-5	TRBJ1-6
CSVPRGPGGENEQFF	TRBV29-1	TRBJ2-1
CASSLVDTLRKTYGYTF	TRBV3-1	TRBJ1-2
CASSPPYTGGAHYTF	TRBV4-2	TRBJ1-2
CASSFPGNEKLFF	TRBV5-6	TRBJ1-4
CATSGGGRCGKTYGYTF	TRBV15	TRBJ1-2
CSARASTEFYNSPLHF	TRBV20-1	TRBJ1-6
CASSIKLLRRKTYGYTF	TRBV23-1	TRBJ1-2
CSAGEPSSYEQYF	TRBV20-1	TRBJ2-7
CASSRATNSNQPQHF	TRBV6-5	TRBJ1-5
CASSILPRGEQYF	TRBV19	TRBJ2-7
CASSYDTPISFSETQYF	TRBV3-1	TRBJ2-5
CASFSIVPGETYGYTF	TRBV5-4	-
CASSFWDVSNQPQHF	TRBV5-6	TRBJ1-5
CSARGMGGDYNEQFF	TRBV20-1	TRBJ2-1
CSARESKTDYNEQFF	TRBV20-1	TRBJ2-1
CASSQKRKCRKTYGYTF	TRBV7-7	TRBJ1-2
CASGNNTLQGKTYGYTF	TRBV12-5	TRBJ1-2
CASSADRGDVALDTQYF	TRBV5-1	TRBJ2-3
CASSLWITSRKTYGYTF	TRBV11-2	TRBJ1-2
CAISDWETTMGYTF	TRBV10-3	TRBJ1-2
CASRTGTPYNEQFF	TRBV6-5	TRBJ2-1
CASSLRPPGTGKNNEQFF	TRBV12-3/TRBV12-4	TRBJ2-1
CASTGPGGSLHGYTF	TRBV6-5	TRBJ1-2
CSAGEGGFGNQPQHF	TRBV20-1	TRBJ1-5
CASSLAGAGTQYF	TRBV6-8	TRBJ2-5
CASSVLKTSRKTYGYTF	TRBV11-2	TRBJ1-2
CASSQDPGLQAYEQYF	TRBV4-1	TRBJ2-7
CASSVDIPISFSETQYF	TRBV3-1	TRBJ2-5
CSAPGTSGRVGSGTDTQYF	TRBV20-1	TRBJ2-3
CASSQKTSGSLGEQYF	TRBV2	TRBJ2-7
CASLRDTRYGYTF	TRBV21-1	TRBJ1-2
CASSYPRTGYGYTF	TRBV6-2/TRBV6-3	TRBJ1-2
CSAHDRLFRKTYGYTF	TRBV20-1	TRBJ1-2
CASSFYSHEGKTYGHTF	TRBV7-1	TRBJ1-2
CASSMDFYGQPQHF	TRBV19	TRBJ1-5